The subject of this entry is one TCR beta chain. Its antigen remains unknown. Here immunoSEQ multiplex PCR was the method, and the copy in TCRdb shows in-frame clones only, minus some. The repertoire holds roughly 61,000 clones, with roughly four fifths as singletons. This entry is derived from a study of vaccination effects on CD4 cells after COVID-19. ViraFEST used viral peptide pools to expand antigen-specific CD4+ T cells before sequencing. Scientists isolated CD4+ T cells after a roughly ten-day culture period ended. The input for sequencing was CD4+ T cells from PBMCs cultured with HCoV-229E spike peptides, taken before COVID-19 vaccination. The sequence came from a human donor who received a COVID-19 vaccine.

CDR3 protein: CASSLLIAGPWAEAFF. The CDR3 DNA reads TGTGCCAGCAGCTTGTTGATCGCAGGCCCCTGGGCTGAAGCTTTCTTT. J is TRBJ1-1 and V is TRBV5-8; unclear D gene. In germline, CDR1 is SGHTS, CDR2 YDEGEE. The CDR3 is 16 residues long. V lost 1 base to trimming and J lost 6 bases, with 19 bases between them.